This TCR beta chain was captured in a study of T cell responses to AZD1222 COVID-19 vaccine. The CDR3 extends over 13 amino acids. The germline V gene encodes CDR1 MDHEN and CDR2 SYDVKM. V was pared by 3 bases and J by 2 bases, with 7 bases between. TCRdb keeps only in-frame clones here, not all; method: immunoSEQ multiplex PCR. Found here are 99,000 or so clones, 89% of them singletons; the top ten hold 44%. This receptor was identified in an adult who received the AZD1222 COVID-19 vaccine. Sequenced here: peripheral blood, sampled 28 days after the second AZD1222 dose. This sequence joins TRBV28 and TRBJ1-2; D perhaps matches TRBD1 (5 bases). The CDR3 region is CASSLTANYGYTF. CDR3 DNA: TGTGCCAGCAGTTTGACAGCAAACTATGGCTACACCTTC.